The next 11 T cell receptor beta chains were all read from a single sample in a study of cytomegalovirus exposure and HLA in healthy donors. The method was immunoSEQ multiplex PCR; TCRdb's version includes in-frame clones alone and lacks a portion of them. The sample lists 200,000 to 250,000 clones; roughly 83% were seen once. Sequenced sample: PBMCs. These receptors were obtained from a young woman in good health and CMV-seropositive.

The V and J genes are TRBV18 and TRBJ2-7, with a possible D match to TRBD1 (5 bases). Trimming removed 2 bases from V and 4 bases from J, with 15 bases in between. Germline CDR1 and CDR2: KGHSH and LQKENI. The CDR3 loop spans 15 amino acids. CDR3 protein: CASSPMDTNPYEQYF. CDR3 coding DNA: TGTGCCAGCTCACCAATGGACACCAACCCTTACGAGCAGTACTTC.

The chain is built from TRBV15 and TRBJ2-3; 9 bases agree with TRBD2. Germline-derived CDR1 and CDR2 are LNHNV and YYDKDF (reference sequence). V was pared by 0 bases and J by 2 bases, with 3 bases of the junction left unmatched. CDR3 length: 16 amino acids. CDR3 amino acids: CATSREASGNTDTQYF. For the CDR3, the DNA is TGTGCCACCAGCAGAGAGGCTAGCGGGAACACAGATACGCAGTATTTT.

This clone was observed once. As DNA, the CDR3 is TGTGCCAGCAGTGAGGAAGCGGGAGGCACAGATACGCAGTATTTT. Translated, it gives CASSEEAGGTDTQYF. V usage is TRBV6-1 and J usage is TRBJ2-3; TRBD2 matches 8 bases. The CDR3 length is 15 residues. Per germline, CDR1 MNHNS and CDR2 SASEGT. The junction had 3 bases not matched to a gene; V was cut back by 3 bases and J by 1 base.

The J gene is TRBJ1-1, the V gene TRBV30; D possibly corresponds to TRBD1 (5 bases). CDR1 is GTSNPN, CDR2 SVGIG, per germline (reference sequence). This CDR3 spans 14 amino acids. Trimming took 1 base from V and 1 from J, leaving 10 bases between them. The CDR3 DNA reads TGTGCCTGGAGTGCCTGGGGGGGGAACACTGAAGCTTTCTTT. Translated, it gives CAWSAWGGNTEAFF.

The count of this clone is one. This rearrangement joins TRBV5-5 to TRBJ2-3, with D maybe TRBD2 (6 bases). This CDR3 comprises 15 residues. Per germline, CDR1 SGHKS and CDR2 YYEKEE (reference sequence). The V and J ends lost 1 base and 2 bases respectively, with 11 bases between them. CDR3 DNA sequence: TGTGCCAGCAGCTTGTACGGGGGATTCACAGATACGCAGTATTTT. This gives the protein CASSLYGGFTDTQYF.

The chain employs TRBV7-9 and TRBJ2-1; 14 nucleotides align to TRBD2. The CDR3 covers 17 residues. CDR1 is SEHNR and CDR2 is FQNEAQ in the germline V gene (reference sequence). The V segment lost 5 bases and the J segment 6 bases; nucleotides outside the gene matches: 9. CDR3 nucleotide sequence: TGTGCCAGCAGCCTTCGACTAGCGGGAGGGGGAATCAATGAGCAGTTCTTC. It codes for CASSLRLAGGGINEQFF.

CDR3 loop: CASSPGRREQYF. CDR3 bases: TGTGCCAGCAGTCCGGGTCGGCGAGAGCAGTACTTC. V gene TRBV6-5 combines with J gene TRBJ2-7; D is unresolved. CDR1 and CDR2 from the germline V gene are MNHEY and SVGAGI. The V and J ends lost 5 bases and 7 bases respectively, with 12 bases between them. This CDR3 comprises 12 residues.

This clone occurred many times. The identical CDR3 is also encoded by other nucleotide sequences in the sample. This chain links TRBV30 with TRBJ1-2; no firm D call. V lost 1 base and J lost 7, with 7 bases in between. CDR1 is GTSNPN, CDR2 SVGIG, per germline (reference sequence). The CDR3 length is 11 residues. CDR3 region: CAWSGASGYTF. For the CDR3, the DNA is TGTGCCTGGAGTGGAGCGTCTGGCTACACCTTC.

The chain joins TRBV2 to TRBJ1-2; the D gene is possibly TRBD1 (6 bases). The CDR3 has 14 amino acids. CDR1 is SNHLY, CDR2 FYNNEI, per germline. Trimming took 3 bases from V and 2 from J, leaving 10 bases between them. The CDR3 region is CASSDRGANYGYTF. The CDR3 coding sequence is TGTGCCAGCAGTGACAGGGGCGCGAACTATGGCTACACCTTC.

This clone showed up just a few times. The rearrangement uses TRBV5-1 and TRBJ2-7; perhaps TRBD2 as D (6 bases). V shed 3 bases and J shed 2 bases, with 15 bases lying between them. The CDR3 runs to 15 residues. From germline, CDR1 is SGHRS and CDR2 YFSETQ. The CDR3 loop reads CASSSGLAITYEQYF. The CDR3, as DNA: TGCGCCAGCAGCTCGGGGCTAGCGATAACCTACGAGCAGTACTTC.

This clone has just a few counts. The chain uses TRBV5-8 and TRBJ1-2; D may be TRBD1 (6 bases). Germline V CDR1 and CDR2: SGHTS, YDEGEE. The CDR3 totals 14 residues. V was clipped by 4 bases and J by 4 bases, with 14 bases between them. CDR3 sequence (DNA): TGTGCCAGCAGCCGCCCCGGGGACACCTATGGCTACACCTTC. Residues: CASSRPGDTYGYTF.